In its sample, the clone carrying this T cell receptor (beta chain) was seen once. Its antigen is currently unknown. Trimming took 4 bases from V and 10 from J, leaving 9 bases between them. The CDR3 loop spans 11 amino acids. CDR1 SGHRS and CDR2 YFSETQ come from the germline V gene. This entry comes from a study of T-cell reconstitution after alpha-beta-depleted transplantation in children. General observations from the study: As was reported, about two months after transplant, alpha-beta T cells came from several hundred expanded graft clones. T-cell counts and diversity were attributed mostly to newly produced T cells one year after transplant.

During its preparation, the TCRbeta library received unique molecular identifiers. TCRdb re-called the PCR reads through MiXCR, storing one row per CDR3 protein. The sample lists about 440,000 distinct CDR3 sequences, around 46% occurring once. V usage is TRBV5-1 and J usage is TRBJ2-1; no clear D gene. The TCR originated in a girl aged 2 to 9 with aplastic anemia, due to receive a stem cell transplant. Sequencing used PBMCs, obtained before TCRalphabeta/CD19-depleted stem cell transplant. In DNA form, the CDR3 reads TGCGCCAGCAGCCGCGAGAGCGAGCAGTTCTTC. Translating it yields CASSRESEQFF.